This paragraph reports one TCR beta chain. Its antigen is still unknown. Profiled with immunoSEQ multiplex PCR; TCRdb holds only in-frame clones, not every one. The data show about 9,700 clones, with roughly 85% seen just once and around 43% held by the top ten. This entry comes from a study of PD-1 blockade in classical Hodgkin lymphoma. General study findings and limits: Complete responders entered with baseline diversity on par with newly diagnosed patients, the results showed.

V gave up 1 base and J gave up 5 bases, with 17 bases separating them. The CDR3 covers 16 residues. Germline V gene data show CDR1 as LNHDA and CDR2 as SQIVND (reference sequence). Noted time point: cycle 4 day 1 (C4D1), after 6 weeks of nivolumab. Relapse after autologous stem cell transplantation occurred in every patient, and brentuximab vedotin exposure varied. Material: peripheral blood mononuclear cells (PBMCs), obtained before the fourth cycle of nivolumab. The chain uses TRBV19 and TRBJ1-1; possibly TRBD1 for D (5 bases). This sequence was found in a human donor with classical Hodgkin lymphoma. DNA of the CDR3: TGTGCCAGTAGTATAGGCATGCAGGGCCTTGGAACTGAAGCTTTCTTT. The encoded protein is CASSIGMQGLGTEAFF.